This T cell receptor (beta chain) was sequenced for a study of human T cells and chemical hapten exposure (dated by TCRdb to the early 2020s). Broadly, across the study: For sensitization, 2% DPC in acetone was applied to a roughly 2 cm by roughly 2 cm area of upper inner arm skin. Libraries were pooled for sequencing, and variation in per-sample TCR yields was attributed mainly to small differences in library volumes within the pool. For TCR sequencing, blood came from 25 to 35 alopecia patients at anywhere from one to four time points (pre-sensitization, 2, 6 and 24 weeks). The mostly female patient cohort included alopecia areata with under or over 50% scalp involvement, alopecia totalis and alopecia universalis. Patients additionally received weekly therapeutic DPC doses to the scalp throughout the roughly 25-week study period. Patch testing on the upper back used Finn chambers containing 0.01% DPC, with scoring done after 6 days according to International Contact Dermatitis Research Group standards. This study followed changes in the peripheral blood TCR repertoire in vivo during primary and secondary sensitization of alopecia patients to the hapten diphenylcyclopropenone (DPC). Blood samples were taken from patients before sensitization (week 0) and then at 2, 6 and about 24 weeks after DPC sensitization. Results the study describes overall, beyond this receptor: A positive correlation was found between the number of PT1 expanded TCRs and patch test score, with significance reached at thresholds 8, 16 and 32 but not 4. DPC sensitization did not change how many TCRs were above 1 in 1000 frequency, and no evidence was found of alterations in global repertoire structure. Alopecia, a presumed autoimmune disease, was present in all patients, so the immune response of the patients might differ from that of healthy individuals. Expanded TCRs formed significantly more large CDR3 similarity clusters than pre-sensitization or healthy control sets, consistent with antigen-driven responses. Repeated subsampling changed both the strength of the expansion versus patch-test correlation and the threshold at which that correlation became significant.

The germline V gene (reference sequence) yields DFQATT for CDR1 and SNEGSKA for CDR2. The CDR3 runs 12 amino acids, cysteine and phenylalanine included. Solely the CDR3 DNA is kept, with 36 bases framed from the first base. Relative to germline, V is 4 bases shorter and J is 4 bases shorter, with 10 bases between their ends. As to this clonotype: Its antigen remains undetermined. It has no much larger one-base neighbor in the sample; base qualities were not kept.

The sample's time point, from its label and the paper: patch test 3, about 24 weeks after DPC sensitization. Read against the paper, the sample's treatment or condition label means: therapeutic diphenylcyclopropenone sensitization with weekly scalp DPC. At every patch-test visit, the blood draw took place before the patch test was put on. Patients were considered eligible if aged 18 to 70, diagnosed with alopecia and deemed suitable for DPC therapy, and patients were excluded if pregnant. Total RNA was isolated from unfractionated whole blood collected in Tempus Blood RNA tubes. Library method: RACE. The sequencing machine was a NextSeq 500. During library preparation, unique molecular identifiers were attached to individual cDNA molecules so that TCRs could be counted in a quantitative, reproducible way. Each blood RNA sample was used to sequence both TCR alpha and TCR beta chains. As for how the authors treated the data: The median number of TCRs per sample was 90,000 to 100,000, ranging from roughly 20,000 to 700,000. V, J and CDR3 annotation of the TCR reads was carried out using the Decombinator software suite. Every sample was subsampled to the same number of TCRs (28,000) for the PS versus PT1 abundance plots. Expanded TCRs were defined as absent before sensitization and observed at least eight times at the 2-week time point. TCRdb reanalyzed the raw reads on its own, using fastp at Q25 for trimming and MiXCR for clone calling, and kept in-frame beta chains. Rows merge per CDR3 protein into single entries with the most common DNA and genes. For this entry, the V and J calls and clone size follow TCRdb and not the study's own pipeline. For this sample there are about 160,000 distinct CDR3 sequences; 25% to 35% appear just once. 2.1% of the sample is taken by the ten largest.

This sample comprised whole blood, obtained in connection with sensitization to the hapten diphenylcyclopropenone (DPC). The chain is made from TRBV20-1 and TRBJ1-2, with an unclear D gene assignment. The TCR comes from a woman between 18 and 29 years old with alopecia areata. Some clones in this sample may be carry-over from other donors' samples. The nucleotide sequence is TGCAGTGCTATCTTCCGGGGCTATGGCTACACCTTC. It codes for CSAIFRGYGYTF.